These 16 T cell receptor beta chains share one sample of origin, sequenced in a study of cytomegalovirus exposure and HLA in healthy donors (dated by TCRdb to 2015 to 2018). Libraries were constructed by the immunoSEQ multiplex PCR assay. For the multiplex PCR, a mixture combining 60 forward primers for TCR Vbeta segments and 13 reverse primers for TCR Jbeta segments was used. Drawn from immuneACCESS, this table holds only the in-frame rearrangements with V and J called that TCRdb kept. Clones are partly lost; checked studies trace under half to an unresolved V gene and leave the rest unexplained. For this sample there are roughly 93,000 clones; around 72% appear just once. The ten most abundant clones make up 1.8% of the sample. Sample: PBMCs. These receptors originate from a male donor in good health and CMV-seronegative.

The J gene is TRBJ2-7, the V gene TRBV6-5; tentative D call: TRBD2 (6 bases). Germline loops: CDR1 MNHEY, CDR2 SVGAGI. The CDR3 sequence is 14 residues long. The V end was cut by 10 bases, the J end by 6 bases, with 22 bases between. CDR3 sequence reads: CATRPEGRSGEQYF. DNA of the CDR3: TGTGCCACCCGACCGGAGGGGAGGTCGGGCGAGCAGTACTTC.

This clone has just a few counts. CDR3 in DNA: TGTGCCAGCAGCTCAGGACTAGCGGGAGTACGGGTGGAGACCCAGTACTTC. It codes for CASSSGLAGVRVETQYF. V usage is TRBV7-9 and J usage is TRBJ2-5, with 13 bases matching TRBD2. The CDR3 has 17 amino acids. Germline V gene sequence: CDR1 SEHNR, CDR2 FQNEAQ (reference sequence). V dropped 4 bases and J dropped 5; count of bases not matched to a gene: 10.

In this sample, this clone turned up a few times. The chain couples TRBV27 to TRBJ1-1; D not resolved. There are 15 residues in the CDR3. Trimming shortened V by 6 bases and J by 1 base, and 15 bases separated the two germline ends. The germline V gene encodes CDR1 MNHEY and CDR2 SMNVEV (reference sequence). The DNA for the CDR3 is TGTGCCAGCAGCCCTCAGGCTGGGAGGAACACTGAAGCTTTCTTT. It codes for CASSPQAGRNTEAFF.

This clone was found once. V usage is TRBV27 and J usage is TRBJ2-3, with D uncertain. CDR3 length: 15 amino acids. V shed 3 bases and J shed 0 bases, with 10 bases lying between them. The V gene's germline CDR1 is MNHEY and CDR2 SMNVEV (reference sequence). The CDR3 protein is CASSFLDSSTDTQYF. The CDR3 nucleotides read TGTGCCAGCAGTTTCCTCGACTCTAGCACAGATACGCAGTATTTT.

V is TRBV30 and J is TRBJ1-1; a possible D gene is TRBD1 (6 bases). The germline V and J ends were trimmed by 8 bases and 4 bases, with 14 bases remaining between them. Germline CDR1 GTSNPN, CDR2 SVGIG (reference sequence). This CDR3 is built from 12 residues. The CDR3 DNA reads TGTGCCCGGGGGGGGGCGCCCACTGAAGCTTTCTTT. Encoded protein: CARGGAPTEAFF.

The rearrangement joins TRBV11-3 to TRBJ2-7, with D perhaps matching TRBD1 (6 bases). Germline lookup yields CDR1 SGHNT and CDR2 YENEEA. The CDR3 runs 13 residues. Between the trimmed V and J ends, which lost 2 bases and 3 bases, there was a span of 8 bases. DNA for the CDR3: TGTGCCAGCAGCTTAACGGACAGCTACGAGCAGTACTTC. This codes for CASSLTDSYEQYF.

The chain links TRBV19 to TRBJ2-1; 11 bases match TRBD2. V shed 7 bases and J 8 bases; nucleotides not matched to a gene: 19. The CDR3 is 18 amino acids. CDR1 and CDR2 from the germline V gene are LNHDA and SQIVND (reference sequence). CDR3 region: CASNLLAGEVFRFDEQFF. As DNA, the CDR3 is TGTGCCAGTAATTTACTAGCGGGAGAGGTATTTCGGTTCGATGAGCAGTTCTTC.

This clone was seen just once. The CDR3 is CASTLGLAGGFSYNEQFF. The DNA for the CDR3 is TGTGCCAGCACCCTGGGACTAGCGGGGGGGTTCTCCTACAATGAGCAGTTCTTC. The chain employs TRBV28 and TRBJ2-1; 16 positions match TRBD2. V shed 7 bases, J shed 0 bases, and the junction held 6 bases outside the gene matches. CDR1 MDHEN and CDR2 SYDVKM come from the germline V gene. This CDR3 region has 18 residues.

This clone was counted a single time. The rearrangement uses TRBV28 and TRBJ2-1; 14 bases are a match to TRBD2. This CDR3 comprises 16 residues. The ends lost 3 bases at V and 8 bases at J; junction bases unmatched: 6. Germline assignment: CDR1 MDHEN and CDR2 SYDVKM. The CDR3 sequence is CASSFARLAGGDEQFF. CDR3 DNA: TGTGCCAGCAGTTTCGCTCGACTAGCGGGAGGGGATGAGCAGTTCTTC.

This clone was seen only a few times. The chain carries TRBV5-1 and TRBJ2-7; D is unclear. Germline CDR1 SGHRS, CDR2 YFSETQ. The CDR3 has 12 amino acids. V was trimmed by 2 bases and J by 2 bases, leaving 5 bases between them. This CDR3 is CASSLGAYEQYF. The CDR3 DNA reads TGCGCCAGCAGCTTAGGAGCCTACGAGCAGTACTTC. The full variable domain, completed using reference TRBV5-1 and TRBJ2-7, is KAGVTQTPRYLIKTRGQQVTLSCSPISGHRSVSWYQQTPGQGLQFLFEYFSETQRNKGNFPGRFSGRQFSNSRSEMNVSTLELGDSALYLCASSLGAYEQYFGPGTRLTVT.

The CDR3 loop reads CASSPYSVWTSVEQYF. In nucleotides, the CDR3 is TGTGCCAGCAGTCCCTATAGTGTCTGGACTAGCGTCGAGCAGTACTTC. This rearrangement joins TRBV28 to TRBJ2-5; 9 nucleotides line up with TRBD2. Judging by the DNA end, TRBJ2-7 fits better; the J call may be wrong. Germline loops: CDR1 MDHEN, CDR2 SYDVKM. This CDR3 region has 16 residues.

The V gene is TRBV27, the J gene TRBJ2-1; 7 bases match TRBD2. Looked up from germline, CDR1 is MNHEY and CDR2 is SMNVEV (reference sequence). With V trimmed by 2 bases and J by 5 bases, 9 bases remained unmatched. CDR3 size: 16 residues. This chain's CDR3 is CASSLQGREANNEQFF. The CDR3 bases are TGTGCCAGCAGTTTACAGGGTCGGGAGGCCAACAATGAGCAGTTCTTC.

The chain employs TRBV10-2 and TRBJ1-1; 9 nucleotides agree with TRBD1. The CDR3 covers 15 residues. The ends lost 5 bases at V and 3 bases at J; junction bases unmatched: 7. Germline-derived CDR1 and CDR2 are WSHSY and SAAADI. This CDR3 reads CASSSTGTGYTEAFF. The CDR3 DNA follows: TGCGCCAGCAGTTCAACCGGGACAGGGTACACTGAAGCTTTCTTT.

The chain joins TRBV10-3 to TRBJ2-7, with 11 nucleotides matching TRBD2. Losses at the gene ends were 10 bases for V and 4 bases for J; bases not matched to a gene: 3. The CDR3 contains 12 residues. Germline V gene data show CDR1 as ENHRY and CDR2 as SYGVKD. The CDR3 is CATGTSGYEQYF. The CDR3 DNA reads TGTGCCACCGGGACTAGCGGATACGAGCAGTACTTC.

The rearrangement uses TRBV28 and TRBJ2-5; 9 bases are a match to TRBD2. Trimming took 6 bases from V and 4 from J; bases not matched to a gene: 9. CDR3 length: 15 amino acids. Germline lookup yields CDR1 MDHEN and CDR2 SYDVKM. For the CDR3, the DNA is TGTGCCAGCAGCGAGACTGCGGGAGGGGGAGAGACCCAGTACTTC. Translation: CASSETAGGGETQYF.

This clone has only a few counts. The gene calls are TRBV27 and TRBJ1-6; a possible D gene is TRBD1 (6 bases). The V gene lost 5 bases and the J gene lost 5 bases, with 16 bases spanning the gap. The CDR3 is made up of 16 amino acids. Germline lookup yields CDR1 MNHEY and CDR2 SMNVEV (reference sequence). CDR3 sequence reads: CASSPTGFGNNSPLHF. DNA of the CDR3: TGTGCCAGCAGTCCCACAGGGTTTGGGAATAATTCACCCCTCCACTTT.